The 28 T cell receptor beta chains presented below share a single source sample, sequenced in a study of radiotherapy plus CTLA-4 blockade in lung cancer. Clones were read by immunoSEQ multiplex PCR, and TCRdb kept only the in-frame ones, dropping some. The table includes approximately 110,000 clones, roughly 80% detected once. This specimen was peripheral blood, taken from a patient treated with radiotherapy plus ipilimumab. These receptors all come from a human donor with non-small cell lung cancer that progressed on radiotherapy plus ipilimumab. Some clones in this sample may be carry-over from other donors' samples.

V usage is TRBV6-5 and J usage is TRBJ2-7, with no clear D. CDR1 is MNHEY, CDR2 SVGAGI, per germline. The CDR3 contains 12 residues. V shed 2 bases and J shed 6 bases, with 8 bases lying between them. The CDR3 DNA reads as TGTGCCAGCAGTTACGTAATTTCCGAGCAGTACTTC. Encoded protein: CASSYVISEQYF.

The chain couples TRBV7-9 to TRBJ2-1, with a tentative D call TRBD2 (6 bases). V dropped 6 bases and J dropped 1 base, with 7 bases sitting between them. Germline V gene sequence: CDR1 SEHNR, CDR2 FQNEAQ (reference sequence). CDR3 length: 13 amino acids. The CDR3 coding sequence is TGTGCCAGCAGGGGGGGATCCTACAATGAGCAGTTCTTC. Its protein is CASRGGSYNEQFF. Variable domain in full (rest from reference TRBV7-9 and TRBJ2-1): DTGVSQNPRHKITKRGQNVTFRCDPISEHNRLYWYRQTLGQGPEFLTYFQNEAQLEKSRLLSDRFSAERPKGSFSTLEIQRTEQGDSAMYLCASRGGSYNEQFFGPGTRLTVL.

The gene calls are TRBV28 and TRBJ2-7; TRBD2 matches 7 bases. Germline V gene lookup returns CDR1 MDHEN and CDR2 SYDVKM. The junction had 12 bases not matched to a gene; V was cut back by 6 bases and J by 7 bases. The CDR3 sequence is 14 residues long. As DNA, the CDR3 is TGTGCCAGCAGACTAAGCGGGACTCGAACTGAGCAGTACTTC. Encoded protein: CASRLSGTRTEQYF.

The CDR3 is CSVGGMESYEQYF. As DNA, the CDR3 is TGCAGCGTGGGGGGGATGGAGTCCTACGAGCAGTACTTC. The V and J genes are TRBV29-1 and TRBJ2-7; 7 positions match TRBD2. The ends lost 6 bases at V and 1 base at J; junction bases unmatched: 6. Looked up from germline, CDR1 is SQVTM and CDR2 is ANQGSEA. This CDR3 spans 13 amino acids.

This clone was detected once. The genes are TRBV5-1 and TRBJ2-1; 8 bases map to TRBD2. CDR3 length equals 14 residues. The J segment lost 3 bases and the V segment lost 2 bases, leaving 1 base of the junction unmatched. Germline values: CDR1 SGHRS, CDR2 YFSETQ. CDR3 sequence (DNA): TGCGCCAGCAGCTTAGCGGGGGTCTACAATGAGCAGTTCTTC. Its translation is CASSLAGVYNEQFF.

The genes are TRBV18 and TRBJ2-3; TRBD2 aligns across 12 bases. The CDR3 consists of 16 residues. Germline CDR1 and CDR2: KGHSH and LQKENI. Losses at the gene ends were 1 base for V and 7 bases for J; bases not matched to a gene: 6. The CDR3 DNA reads TGTGCCAGCTCACCACGGACTAGCGGGGACGAATATACGCAGTATTTT. The encoded protein is CASSPRTSGDEYTQYF.

V usage is TRBV18 and J usage is TRBJ1-2; D is possibly TRBD1 (6 bases). The CDR3 totals 14 residues. Trimming pared 3 bases from V and 6 bases from J, leaving 14 bases between. Germline V lookup: CDR1 KGHSH, CDR2 LQKENI. The chain's CDR3 is CASSPTSGADGYTF. CDR3 sequence (DNA): TGTGCCAGCTCACCGACCTCGGGGGCGGATGGCTACACCTTC. Combining the CDR3 with reference TRBV18 and TRBJ1-2 gives the whole variable domain NAGVMQNPRHLVRRRGQEARLRCSPMKGHSHVYWYRQLPEEGLKFMVYLQKENIIDESGMPKERFSAEFPKEGPSILRIQQVVRGDSAAYFCASSPTSGADGYTFGSGTRLTVV.

V and J are TRBV6-5 and TRBJ2-1; 8 positions agree with TRBD1. In germline, CDR1 is MNHEY, CDR2 SVGAGI. V was clipped by 2 bases and J by 3 bases; unmatched bases: 3. The CDR3 loop spans 15 amino acids. The CDR3 is CASSYTTGGYNEQFF. CDR3 in DNA: TGTGCCAGCAGTTACACCACAGGGGGCTACAATGAGCAGTTCTTC.

The chain uses TRBV5-1 and TRBJ2-5; D gene ambiguous. In germline, CDR1 is SGHRS, CDR2 YFSETQ. Trimming cost V 4 bases and J 4 bases, with 11 bases left between them. The CDR3 covers 13 residues. DNA for the CDR3: TGCGCCAGCAGCCAGAATTGGCGAGAGACCCAGTACTTC. This codes for CASSQNWRETQYF.

The rearrangement uses TRBV6-1 and TRBJ2-6; D remains unclear. Deletions cut 6 bases from V and 0 bases from J, with 9 bases between. The CDR3 contains 15 residues. Germline CDR1 and CDR2: MNHNS and SASEGT. CDR3 coding DNA: TGTGCCAGCAGCGATGGGGACTCTGGGGCCAACGTCCTGACTTTC. It specifies CASSDGDSGANVLTF.

Notes on this clone: The sample has other DNA sequences that encode this CDR3 too. The J gene is TRBJ1-3, the V gene TRBV9; no definite D call. The CDR3 has 13 amino acids. The germline V and J ends were trimmed by 2 bases and 4 bases, with 7 bases remaining between them. From germline, CDR1 is SGDLS and CDR2 YYNGEE. CDR3 sequence reads: CASSVVPGNTIYF. CDR3 sequence (DNA): TGTGCCAGCAGCGTGGTACCGGGAAACACCATATATTTT.

A few counts support this clone. The gene calls are TRBV29-1 and TRBJ1-1; D gene unclear. CDR3 length: 11 residues. Trimming pared 7 bases from V and 1 base from J, leaving 7 bases between. Germline V CDR1 and CDR2: SQVTM, ANQGSEA. CDR3 DNA sequence: TGCAGCGCCGTACCGAACACTGAAGCTTTCTTT. It yields the protein CSAVPNTEAFF.

The V gene is TRBV7-9, the J gene TRBJ2-7; D gene unclear. The CDR3 loop spans 14 amino acids. V lost 5 bases to trimming and J lost 0 bases, with 11 bases between them. CDR1 is SEHNR and CDR2 is FQNEAQ in the germline V gene (reference sequence). The CDR3 region is CASSPRTSSYEQYF. The DNA of the CDR3 is TGTGCCAGCAGCCCTCGTACAAGCTCCTACGAGCAGTACTTC.

A remark on this clone: Other DNA sequences in this specimen translate into the identical CDR3. The CDR3 sequence: CASSEGLATDTQYF. The CDR3 coding sequence is TGTGCCAGCAGTGAAGGACTAGCAACAGATACGCAGTATTTT. The chain combines TRBV2 with TRBJ2-3, with 7 nucleotides matching TRBD2. This CDR3 spans 14 amino acids. The trim removed 1 base at V and 3 bases at J, leaving 1 base unmatched. CDR1 and CDR2 from the germline V gene are SNHLY and FYNNEI.

The chain combines TRBV4-1 with TRBJ1-3; 7 bases map to TRBD1. The germline CDR1 and CDR2 sequences are MGHRA and YSYEKL. V trimming: 5 bases; J trimming: 0 bases; junction bases outside the gene matches: 10. CDR3 length: 17 amino acids. The CDR3 here is CASSFTLGQTSGNTIYF. The CDR3 nucleotides are TGCGCCAGCAGCTTCACTTTGGGACAGACCTCTGGAAACACCATATATTTT.

V is TRBV7-6 and J is TRBJ2-7; 7 bases line up with TRBD1. Germline V CDR1 and CDR2: SGHVS, FNYEAQ. The CDR3 consists of 16 residues. Unmatched junction bases numbered 9, after V lost 2 bases and J lost 2 bases. CDR3 DNA: TGTGCCAGCAGCTTATTAACGGGACAGAATACCTACGAGCAGTACTTC. It encodes CASSLLTGQNTYEQYF.

V gene TRBV5-5 combines with J gene TRBJ1-5; 7 bases are shared with TRBD1. The V gene's germline CDR1 is SGHKS and CDR2 YYEKEE (reference sequence). This CDR3 contains 14 residues. V lost 4 bases, J lost 5 bases, and 6 bases stayed unmatched. The CDR3 DNA reads TGTGCCAGCAGCACCGACAGGGTGTATCAGCCCCAGCATTTT. The encoded protein is CASSTDRVYQPQHF.

The gene calls are TRBV7-8 and TRBJ1-2; D remains unclear. The CDR3 extends over 12 amino acids. The V end was cut by 3 bases, the J end by 1 base, with 3 bases between. Germline CDR1 SGHVS, CDR2 FQNEAQ. DNA for the CDR3: TGTGCCAGCAGCTTGGATAACTATGGCTACACCTTC. This sequence encodes CASSLDNYGYTF.

The chain is built from TRBV4-2 and TRBJ2-5, with 8 bases lining up with TRBD1. The germline V gene has CDR1 LGHNA and CDR2 YNFKEQ. The J segment lost 5 bases and the V segment lost 0 bases, leaving 11 bases of the junction unmatched. This CDR3 spans 17 amino acids. CDR3 region: CASSQDGSGGQRETQYF. CDR3 nucleotide sequence: TGTGCCAGCAGCCAAGATGGGTCAGGGGGCCAGAGGGAGACCCAGTACTTC.

V usage is TRBV6-4 and J usage is TRBJ1-2; D gene uncertain. Between the trimmed V and J ends, which lost 0 bases and 4 bases, there was a span of 3 bases. The CDR3 has 12 amino acids. Per the germline V gene, CDR1 is MRHNA and CDR2 is SNTAGT. DNA for the CDR3: TGTGCCAGCAGTGACTCGTTCTATGGCTACACCTTC. This sequence encodes CASSDSFYGYTF.

V gene TRBV19 combines with J gene TRBJ2-1, with 7 bases lining up with TRBD2. The length of the CDR3 is 19 residues. The trim removed 3 bases at V and 4 bases at J, leaving 18 bases unmatched. The germline gives CDR1 LNHDA, CDR2 SQIVND (reference sequence). The CDR3 reads CASSMVTSLGLKKYNEQFF. CDR3 sequence (DNA): TGTGCCAGTAGTATGGTGACTAGCCTCGGGCTCAAGAAATACAATGAGCAGTTCTTC.

J is TRBJ2-5 and V is TRBV2, with D perhaps matching TRBD2 (5 bases). With 1 base removed from V and 7 bases from J, the gap between germline ends came to 19 bases. The V gene's germline CDR1 is SNHLY and CDR2 FYNNEI. The CDR3 loop spans 16 amino acids. CDR3 in DNA: TGTGCCAGCAGTGAAGGTCTGGCGGGCTCGTTAGGGACCCAGTACTTC. It yields the protein CASSEGLAGSLGTQYF.

In its sample, this clone was seen a few times. The V and J genes are TRBV5-5 and TRBJ2-7; D is perhaps TRBD1 or TRBD2 (6 bases each). The CDR3 runs 15 residues. Trimming shortened V by 4 bases and J by 7 bases, and 21 bases separated the two germline ends. Germline CDR1 SGHKS, CDR2 YYEKEE (reference sequence). DNA of the CDR3: TGTGCCAGCAGCCGCGGGACAAACTCTCGACTGGAGCAGTACTTC. This codes for CASSRGTNSRLEQYF.

The chain has TRBV6-6 and TRBJ1-6, with D maybe TRBD1 (5 bases). The CDR3 runs 14 residues. Trimming stripped 6 bases from V and 11 bases from J, with 17 bases between. Germline V lookup: CDR1 MNHNY, CDR2 SVGAGI (reference sequence). Here the CDR3 DNA reads TGTGCCAGCAGGACCGGGACTAGGAGGACACCCCTCCACTTT. This gives the protein CASRTGTRRTPLHF.

The rearrangement joins TRBV5-1 to TRBJ1-1; TRBD1 matches 8 bases. CDR1 and CDR2 (germline): SGHRS, YFSETQ. This CDR3 is built from 16 residues. Unmatched junction bases numbered 8, after V lost 0 bases and J lost 4 bases. CDR3 amino acids: CASSLEADRASTEAFF. For the CDR3, the DNA is TGCGCCAGCAGCTTGGAGGCGGACAGGGCATCCACTGAAGCTTTCTTT.

The chain is built from TRBV4-3 and TRBJ1-6, with D maybe TRBD1 (6 bases). Trimming removed 1 base at V and 9 bases at J, with 10 bases between. This CDR3 contains 14 residues. CDR1 and CDR2 from the germline V gene are LGHNA and YSLEER. CDR3 DNA: TGCGCCAGCAGCCAAGCTGGGGGCGGTTCACCCCTCCACTTT. Translating gives CASSQAGGGSPLHF.

This clone was detected only a few times. The chain links TRBV5-4 to TRBJ1-2; D is possibly TRBD1 (5 bases). V was clipped by 4 bases and J by 6 bases, with 16 bases between them. This CDR3 is built from 14 residues. Germline values: CDR1 SGHNT, CDR2 YYREEE (reference sequence). CDR3 nucleotides: TGTGCCAGCAGCCCCCTGTCAGGGACCGATGGCTACACCTTC. Translation: CASSPLSGTDGYTF.

The chain combines TRBV9 with TRBJ2-3, with TRBD2 as a possible D gene (6 bases). V was shortened by 0 bases and J by 6 bases, with 20 bases between the two germline ends. Germline CDR1 and CDR2: SGDLS and YYNGEE. The CDR3 sequence is 17 residues long. This chain's CDR3 is CASSVGGLALPRDTQYF. CDR3 DNA: TGTGCCAGCAGCGTAGGGGGACTTGCCTTGCCGAGGGATACGCAGTATTTT.